This is a list of T cell receptor beta chains from one sample in a study of cytomegalovirus exposure and HLA in healthy donors. Generated by immunoSEQ multiplex PCR, the TCRdb table keeps only in-frame clones and is missing some. The clone table shows 70,000 or so clones, with the ten largest holding less than 6%. Material for sequencing was PBMCs. The receptor source for this set is a man aged 40-55 years in good health and CMV-seronegative. CDR3s include the opening cysteine and the closing phenylalanine or tryptophan. Each record gives: D gene, V gene, J gene, CDR3 length, CDR3 DNA, CDR3 protein. The D gene is left open where the match is weak.

TRBD1,TRBV2,TRBJ1-5,16,TGTGCCAGCAGTAGACAGGGGGCAGGAAGCAATCAGCCCCAGCATTTT,CASSRQGAGSNQPQHF
-,TRBV2,TRBJ2-2,12,TGTGCCAGCCGGGACACGTCCGGGGAGCTGTTTTTT,CASRDTSGELFF
-,TRBV10-3,TRBJ2-3,16,TGTGCCATCAGTGAAAGGTGGGGGGGCGTCACAGATACGCAGTATTTT,CAISERWGGVTDTQYF
-,TRBV6-6,TRBJ1-1,14,TGTGCCAGCAGGCCCGTTACGGTGAACACTGAAGCTTTCTTT,CASRPVTVNTEAFF
-,TRBV7-8,TRBJ2-1,14,TGTGCCAGCAGCCTCCGGACAACCTACAATGAGCAGTTCTTC,CASSLRTTYNEQFF
TRBD2,TRBV7-9,TRBJ2-1,17,TGTGCCAGCAGTTTGGCGACTAGCGGGAGTGGGGGAAATGAGCAGTTCTTC,CASSLATSGSGGNEQFF
-,TRBV19,TRBJ2-5,13,TGTGCCAGTAGTATTCCTGGGGCGGAGACCCAGTACTTC,CASSIPGAETQYF
TRBD1,TRBV5-1,TRBJ1-1,15,TGCGCCAGCAGCTTGGCCCTGACAGGGACTTTTGAAGCTTTCTTT,CASSLALTGTFEAFF
-,TRBV10-3,TRBJ2-1,16,TGTGCCATCAGTGAGGCTGACAGTGGCACCTACAATGAGCAGTTCTTC,CAISEADSGTYNEQFF
TRBD2,TRBV13,TRBJ2-7,15,TGTGCCAGCAACCTCCGGGAGGATAGCTCCTACGAGCAGTACTTC,CASNLREDSSYEQYF
-,TRBV5-6,TRBJ2-6,13,TGTGCCAGCAGCTTCAGTCTGGTCAACGTCCTGACTTTC,CASSFSLVNVLTF
TRBD1,TRBV2,TRBJ2-7,15,TGTGCCAGCAGTGTCGACGGGACAGGGGTCCACGAGCAGTACTTC,CASSVDGTGVHEQYF
TRBD1,TRBV10-1,TRBJ2-3,15,TGCGCCAGCAGTGAGAGCGACAGGGTGACAGATACGCAGTATTTT,CASSESDRVTDTQYF
TRBD2,TRBV6-5,TRBJ2-3,15,TGTGCCAGCAGTTCCCCCGGGACTACCGCAGATACGCAGTATTTT,CASSSPGTTADTQYF
-,TRBV7-2,TRBJ2-1,13,TGTGCCAGCAGCTTAACAGGACACAATGAGCAGCTCTTC,CASSLTGHNEQLF
-,TRBV28,TRBJ2-7,15,TGTGCCAGCAGTACACAGGTTAGCAGCTCCTACGAGCAGTACTTC,CASSTQVSSSYEQYF
TRBD1,TRBV19,TRBJ2-7,15,TGTGCCAGTAGTATAAATACGGGACAGGGGGCCGAGCAGTACTTC,CASSINTGQGAEQYF
TRBD1,TRBV11-3,TRBJ2-5,14,TGTGCCAGCAGCTCGGGACAGGGTGGCGAGACCCAGTACTTC,CASSSGQGGETQYF
-,TRBV5-1,TRBJ1-2,16,TGCGCCAGCAGCTTGGCCGGCCAGCCGGGGGACTATGGCTACACCTTC,CASSLAGQPGDYGYTF
-,TRBV7-8,TRBJ2-5,16,TGTGCCAGCAGCGCGGTACAGCGGCCCCAGCAAGAGACCCAGTACTTC,CASSAVQRPQQETQYF
-,TRBV27,TRBJ1-2,12,TGTGCCAGCAGTTCACAGTCCTATGGCTACACCTTC,CASSSQSYGYTF
-,TRBV4-3,TRBJ1-6,16,TGCGCCAGCAGCCGAGAGGAGAGCTCCTATAATTCACCCCTCCACTTT,CASSREESSYNSPLHF
-,TRBV19,TRBJ1-1,13,TGTGCCAGTAGTTCAATAGACTGGGGCGAGGCTTTCTTT,CASSSIDWGEAFF
TRBD1,TRBV7-9,TRBJ1-1,15,TGTGCCAGCAACCCTAACCGGGACAGGGGCACTGAAGCTTCCTTT,CASNPNRDRGTEASF
-,TRBV27,TRBJ1-1,14,TGTGCCAGCAGTTTCACACAGCTGAACACTGAAGCTTTCTTT,CASSFTQLNTEAFF
TRBD2,TRBV19,TRBJ2-5,13,TGTGCCAGTAGTCCGCGGGGGGGAGAGACCCAGTACTTC,CASSPRGGETQYF
-,TRBV7-9,TRBJ2-7,14,TGTGCCAGCAGCTTAGGGACAGCGACCTACGAGCAGTACTTC,CASSLGTATYEQYF
-,TRBV7-2,TRBJ1-4,14,TGTGCCAGCAGCTCACGGTGGGGGGGTGAAAAACTGTTTTTT,CASSSRWGGEKLFF
-,TRBV6-1,TRBJ1-5,15,TGTGCCAGCAGTCTCGCGGGGGGTAGCAATCAGCCCCAGCATTTT,CASSLAGGSNQPQHF
TRBD1,TRBV6-1,TRBJ2-4,15,TGTGCCAGCAGTAGCGGACAGGGTGAGGCAGAGGGTCCGTACTTC,CASSSGQGEAEGPYF
TRBD1,TRBV5-8,TRBJ2-7,14,TGTGCCAGCAGCTTCCCGGGACAGGACTACGAGCAGTACTTC,CASSFPGQDYEQYF
-,TRBV19,TRBJ1-1,13,TGTGCCAGTAGCCCCCAGGAGGGCACTGAAGCTTTCTTT,CASSPQEGTEAFF
TRBD1,TRBV29-1,TRBJ1-1,15,TGCAGCTCTGCCGGTACAGGGGCTTTTGGAACTGAAGCTTTCTTT,CSSAGTGAFGTEAFF
TRBD1,TRBV11-3,TRBJ2-7,13,TGTGCCAGCAGCTCAGGGGACAGCAACGAGCAGTGCTTC,CASSSGDSNEQCF
-,TRBV5-1,TRBJ2-5,14,TGCGCCAGCAGCTGGGGGGACAGTCAAGAGACCCAGTACTTC,CASSWGDSQETQYF
-,TRBV27,TRBJ2-2,17,TGTGCCAGCAGTTTATCAGGACCAGGGGGGCCCACCGGGGAGCTGTTTTTT,CASSLSGPGGPTGELFF
TRBD2,TRBV7-2,TRBJ2-7,15,TGTGCCAGCGGGCCCAGCGGGGGCTCCTCCTACGAGCAGTACTTC,CASGPSGGSSYEQYF
TRBD1,TRBV7-6,TRBJ1-6,14,TGTGCCAGCAGCCGGGACAGGGAAAAGTCACCCCTCCACTTT,CASSRDREKSPLHF
-,TRBV5-5,TRBJ1-3,19,TGTGCCAGCAGCTTGGAACTTTGGCTGGCGGCAGCCGCTGGAAACACCATATATTTT,CASSLELWLAAAAGNTIYF
-,TRBV7-9,TRBJ2-7,16,TGTGCCAGCAGCCCCCCCCCTCAGGGGCGTCCCTACGAGCAGTACTTC,CASSPPPQGRPYEQYF
TRBD1,TRBV28,TRBJ1-2,15,TGTGCCAGCAGGGACAGGGGGAGTAAAAACTATGGCTACACCTTC,CASRDRGSKNYGYTF
TRBD2,TRBV5-1,TRBJ2-5,18,TGCGCCAGCAGCCCACGAGGGACTAGCGGGGGTTACCAAGAGACCCAGTACTTC,CASSPRGTSGGYQETQYF
-,TRBV18,TRBJ2-5,13,TGTGCCAGCTCACCATCAGGGGTGGAGACCCAGTACTTC,CASSPSGVETQYF
TRBD2,TRBV2,TRBJ2-3,14,TGTGCCAGCAGCGGACTAGCTAGCACAGATACGCAGTATTTT,CASSGLASTDTQYF
-,TRBV28,TRBJ2-2,12,TGTGCCAGCAGTTTATCGGGCGGGGAGCTGTTTTTT,CASSLSGGELFF
TRBD2,TRBV5-1,TRBJ2-7,15,TGCGCCAGCAGCTTGGAATTAGCGGGAAACTACGAGCAGTACTTC,CASSLELAGNYEQYF
TRBD1,TRBV5-1,TRBJ2-5,16,TGCGCCAGCAGCTTGCAGGGGGCGGAGGGCCAAGAGACCCAGTACTTC,CASSLQGAEGQETQYF
-,TRBV6-1,TRBJ2-2,15,TGTGCCAGCGAGCAATCCCAGGGGAACACCGGGGAGCTGTTTTTT,CASEQSQGNTGELFF
TRBD1,TRBV11-2,TRBJ1-1,15,TGTGCCAGCAGCAGCCAGGGGGCGAGGAACACTGAAGCTTTCTTT,CASSSQGARNTEAFF
TRBD1,TRBV6-1,TRBJ2-2,14,TGTGCCAGCAGTGAACCAGGGGGACCCGGGGAGCTGTTTTTT,CASSEPGGPGELFF
-,TRBV10-3,TRBJ2-7,13,TGTGCCATCAGAGAGACAGGTTCCTACGAGCAGTACTTC,CAIRETGSYEQYF
-,TRBV19,TRBJ2-7,14,TGTGCCAGTAGTATAGTTCCAGGGACCTACGAGCAGTACTTC,CASSIVPGTYEQYF
-,TRBV7-8,TRBJ2-5,13,TGTGCCAGCAGCTCCCGGGACACAGAGACCCAGTACTTC,CASSSRDTETQYF